The clone carrying this TCR beta chain was observed many times. Preparation of the TCRbeta library involved a method that used unique molecular identifiers. TCRdb analysed the PCR reads with MiXCR anew, one entry per CDR3 protein. The sample consists of around 450,000 distinct CDR3 sequences, around two fifths of them appearing once. The data were obtained in a study of T-cell reconstitution after alpha-beta-depleted transplantation in children. The V gene lost 10 bases and the J gene lost 2 bases, with 18 bases spanning the gap. The CDR3 is 16 amino acids. This chain links TRBV12-3 or TRBV12-4 with TRBJ2-6; D might be TRBD1 or TRBD2, each matching 6 bases. This specimen consisted of PBMCs, obtained before TCRalphabeta/CD19-depleted stem cell transplant. The origin of this receptor is a girl aged 2 to 10 with aplastic anemia, due to receive a stem cell transplant. The CDR3, as DNA: TGTGCCATTGGCAGAGGAGGGGGAACTGGGGCCAACGTCCTGACTTTC. It translates to CAIGRGGGTGANVLTF.